One and the same sample provided the 14 T cell receptor beta chains below, sequenced in a study of CD8 T cells in Susac syndrome (dated by TCRdb to the late 2010s). Library preparation was by the immunoSEQ multiplex PCR assay. RNA was extracted with the RNeasy kit and about 0.5 to 1 ug was reverse transcribed using random hexamers. The raw public reads went through TCRdb reprocessing: fastp at Q25, MiXCR clone calling, in-frame beta chains kept. CDR3 protein duplicates are merged, each entry listing the most common genes and DNA. This sample gives around 140,000 distinct CDR3 sequences in total; over 80% of them show up just once. The top ten clonotypes cover roughly 0.5% of the sample. Sequenced sample: CD8+ T cells from PBMCs. These receptors were obtained from a human donor with multiple sclerosis.

The chain couples TRBV24-1 to TRBJ2-3; 7 bases are a match to TRBD2. Germline assignment: CDR1 KGHDR and CDR2 SFDVKD. The CDR3 spans 19 residues. The ends lost 9 bases at V and 0 bases at J; junction bases unmatched: 20. The chain's CDR3 is CATGGGSDPPSYSTDTQYF. In nucleotides, the CDR3 is TGTGCCACCGGGGGGGGGTCAGACCCCCCATCGTATAGCACAGATACGCAGTATTTT.

V is TRBV9 and J is TRBJ2-7, with 9 nucleotides matching TRBD1. Germline loops: CDR1 SGDLS, CDR2 YYNGEE. Unmatched junction bases numbered 9, after V lost 0 bases and J lost 2 bases. The CDR3 loop spans 17 amino acids. Here the CDR3 reads CASSVDGNWDRAYEQYF. The CDR3 bases are TGTGCCAGCAGCGTAGATGGCAATTGGGACAGGGCCTACGAGCAGTACTTC.

The gene calls are TRBV12-3 or TRBV12-4 and TRBJ1-1; TRBD1 matches 9 bases. CDR3 length: 14 amino acids. After removal of 8 bases from V and 4 bases from J, the junction contained 8 bases not matched to a gene. The CDR3 region has the DNA TGTGCCAGCGCACAGGGGGCGGTTGCCACTGAAGCTTTCTTT. Encoded protein: CASAQGAVATEAFF.

The chain employs TRBV27 and TRBJ1-1; the D is unclear. Trimming took off 7 bases at V and 3 bases at J, with 12 bases between the two ends. Germline CDR1 reads MNHEY; CDR2 reads SMNVEV (reference sequence). This CDR3 region has 13 residues. The CDR3 DNA reads TGTGCCAGCAAGGGAGGCAAGTACACTGAAGCTTTCTTT. Translation: CASKGGKYTEAFF.

The rearrangement uses TRBV2 and TRBJ1-1; 9 bases line up with TRBD1. Trimming at V came to 4 bases and at J to 2 bases, leaving 5 bases not matched to a gene. The CDR3 runs 15 residues. Germline V lookup: CDR1 SNHLY, CDR2 FYNNEI. CDR3 coding DNA: TGTGCCAGCAGTGCTCCGGGACAGGGAAACACTGAAGCTTTCTTT. Its protein product is CASSAPGQGNTEAFF.

The V and J genes are TRBV13 and TRBJ1-1; D perhaps matches TRBD1 (6 bases). The V gene lost 4 bases and the J gene lost 11 bases, with 23 bases spanning the gap. Germline lookup yields CDR1 PRHDT and CDR2 FYEKMQ (reference sequence). The CDR3 runs to 15 residues. The CDR3 DNA follows: TGTGCCAGCAGCTCCTCGGACAGTCACGAGCTAGAGGCTTTCTTT. Translated, it gives CASSSSDSHELEAFF.

The rearrangement joins TRBV10-1 to TRBJ2-3, with 9 positions matching TRBD2. V shed 7 bases and J 4 bases; nucleotides not matched to a gene: 9. Germline CDR1 WNHNN, CDR2 SYGVQD (reference sequence). CDR3 length: 15 residues. CDR3 region: CASTRVREGPDTQYF. Written as DNA, the CDR3 is TGCGCCAGCACCAGAGTGCGGGAGGGTCCAGATACGCAGTATTTT.

The J gene is TRBJ1-1, the V gene TRBV5-1; TRBD1 matches 8 bases. The trim removed 3 bases at V and 3 bases at J, leaving 1 base unmatched. Germline lookup yields CDR1 SGHRS and CDR2 YFSETQ. The CDR3 runs to 13 residues. The CDR3 spells CASSSGQDTEAFF. The CDR3 region has the DNA TGCGCCAGCAGCTCGGGACAGGACACTGAAGCTTTCTTT.

The chain couples TRBV6-1 to TRBJ1-5; tentatively, D is TRBD1 (5 bases). This CDR3 is 14 amino acids long. Germline V gene data show CDR1 as MNHNS and CDR2 as SASEGT. V shed 7 bases and J shed 7 bases, with 17 bases lying between them. The CDR3 bases are TGTGCCAGCACTTTTGGGGGGTCGGAGCAGCCCCAGCATTTT. This sequence encodes CASTFGGSEQPQHF.

V is TRBV5-1 and J is TRBJ1-6; D gene uncertain. V gave up 0 bases and J gave up 6 bases, with 7 bases separating them. Germline values: CDR1 SGHRS, CDR2 YFSETQ. The CDR3 has 14 residues. DNA for the CDR3: TGCGCCAGCAGCTTGGGGGCGTTTAATTCACCCCTCCACTTT. Encoded protein: CASSLGAFNSPLHF.

The chain links TRBV7-9 to TRBJ2-2, with D maybe TRBD2 (5 bases). The V gene lost 3 bases and the J gene lost 6 bases, with 11 bases spanning the gap. CDR1 and CDR2 from the germline V gene are SEHNR and FQNEAQ (reference sequence). CDR3 length equals 14 residues. The CDR3 here is CASSFGIIPGELFF. The CDR3 DNA sequence: TGTGCCAGCAGCTTCGGGATTATCCCCGGGGAGCTGTTTTTT.

In its sample, this clonotype was seen a few times. V and J are TRBV5-4 and TRBJ1-1, with D possibly being TRBD1 (5 bases). Trimming left V 1 base short and J 10 bases short, with 11 bases between. The CDR3 loop spans 12 amino acids. In germline, CDR1 is SGHNT, CDR2 YYREEE (reference sequence). As DNA, the CDR3 is TGTGCCAGCAGCTTGATCGCGAGGGGAGCTTTCTTT. Its translation: CASSLIARGAFF.

This clonotype was seen a handful of times. The chain has TRBV6-5 and TRBJ2-3, with 9 bases that match TRBD2. Germline assignment: CDR1 MNHEY and CDR2 SVGAGI. The CDR3 has 16 amino acids. The ends lost 4 bases at V and 4 bases at J; junction bases unmatched: 9. CDR3 sequence: CASSLGASGIADTQYF. CDR3 nucleotide sequence: TGTGCCAGCAGTTTGGGGGCTAGCGGGATCGCAGATACGCAGTATTTT.

The V call is TRBV29-1, the J call TRBJ1-4; 8 bases map to TRBD1. V trimming: 6 bases; J trimming: 7 bases; junction bases outside the gene matches: 16. The germline gives CDR1 SQVTM, CDR2 ANQGSEA. The CDR3 has 16 amino acids. CDR3 bases: TGCAGCGTGGGGGGGGACAGGACTATCAACGGTGAAAAACTGTTTTTT. Residues: CSVGGDRTINGEKLFF.